Listed below are T cell receptor beta chains from one sample, sequenced in a study of CD4+ T cells in melanoma. Method: immunoSEQ multiplex PCR; TCRdb's copy keeps in-frame clones and lacks some. This table holds about 140,000 clones, nearly 95% found once. Receptors originate from a human donor with melanoma. The CDR3 runs from the conserved cysteine through the conserved F or W. A D gene is named only where the DNA matches it firmly. Not every row has a clone size; where given, it reads once, few, many or a size class.

D: .
J: TRBJ1-1
size: .
V: TRBV6-1
DNA: TGTGCCAGCAGTGTAGACAGGAACACTGAAGCTTTCTTT
CDR3: CASSVDRNTEAFF

D: .
J: TRBJ2-7
size: .
V: TRBV5-4
DNA: TGTGCCAGCAGCTTCGAAGCCTACGAGCAGTACTTC
CDR3: CASSFEAYEQYF

D: .
J: TRBJ1-2
size: once
V: TRBV20-1
DNA: TGCAGTGCTAGCAATGGCTACACCTTC
CDR3: CSASNGYTF

D: TRBD1
J: TRBJ2-1
size: once
V: TRBV30
DNA: TGTGCCTGGACTAACACAGGGGTAGATGAGCAGTTCTTC
CDR3: CAWTNTGVDEQFF

D: TRBD2
J: TRBJ2-1
size: .
V: TRBV6-5
DNA: TGTGCCAGCAGTTACTCGGGACTAGCGGGGGTGGGTGAGCAGTTCTTC
CDR3: CASSYSGLAGVGEQFF

D: .
J: TRBJ1-6
size: .
V: TRBV9
DNA: TGTGCCAGCAGCGTAATGGGGGATCCTTATTCACCCCTCCACTTT
CDR3: CASSVMGDPYSPLHF

D: .
J: TRBJ2-2
size: .
V: TRBV5-1
DNA: TGCGCCAGCAGTCTCACGGCCAGGGGCACCGGGGAGCTGTTTTTT
CDR3: CASSLTARGTGELFF

D: TRBD1
J: TRBJ2-7
size: .
V: TRBV7-8
DNA: TGTGCCAGCAGCTTCAGGATTCCGGGACAGGGGGCGCGGGAGCAGTACTTC
CDR3: CASSFRIPGQGAREQYF

D: TRBD1
J: TRBJ1-2
size: .
V: TRBV7-9
DNA: TGTGCCAGCAGACCCACAGGGGGCGACTATGGCTACACCTTC
CDR3: CASRPTGGDYGYTF

D: .
J: TRBJ1-4
size: .
V: TRBV6-1
DNA: TGTGCCAGCAGTCCACAACATAATGAAAAACTGTTTTTT
CDR3: CASSPQHNEKLFF

D: TRBD2
J: TRBJ2-3
size: .
V: TRBV15
DNA: TGTGCCACCAGCAGAGATCGGAGACTAGCGGGGGGCCCCCTAAGCACAGATACGCAGTATTTT
CDR3: CATSRDRRLAGGPLSTDTQYF

D: TRBD2
J: TRBJ2-1
size: .
V: TRBV5-1
DNA: TGCGCCAGCAGGCAACTAGCGGGGGGATACAATGAGCAGTTCTTC
CDR3: CASRQLAGGYNEQFF

D: .
J: TRBJ1-2
size: .
V: TRBV4-2
DNA: TGTGCCAGCAGCCAAGGAGACGGCGGGGGCTACACCTTC
CDR3: CASSQGDGGGYTF

D: .
J: TRBJ1-1
size: .
V: TRBV5-1
DNA: TGCGCCAGCAGCTTAAGGGGGGGTGGGAACACTGAAGCTTTCTTT
CDR3: CASSLRGGGNTEAFF

D: TRBD1
J: TRBJ1-1
size: .
V: TRBV6-6
DNA: TGTGCCAGCAGTCCCGGGACAGGGTACACTGAAGCTTTCTTT
CDR3: CASSPGTGYTEAFF

D: .
J: TRBJ1-1
size: once
V: TRBV29-1
DNA: TGCAGCGTTGAATCGGTTTTGGGAGCTTTCTTT
CDR3: CSVESVLGAFF

D: TRBD1
J: TRBJ2-2
size: .
V: TRBV6-1
DNA: TGTGCCAGCAGTGAAGCTCCGGGACAGGGGGCCGGGGAGCTGTTTTTT
CDR3: CASSEAPGQGAGELFF

D: TRBD1
J: TRBJ1-2
size: .
V: TRBV2
DNA: TGTGCCAGCAGCCCCGGGACAGCTTACATTTATGGCTACACCTTC
CDR3: CASSPGTAYIYGYTF

D: TRBD2
J: TRBJ2-1
size: once
V: TRBV9
DNA: TGTGCCAGCAGCGTAGACGGGGGGGGGTACAATGAGCAGTTCTTC
CDR3: CASSVDGGGYNEQFF

D: TRBD1
J: TRBJ1-6
size: .
V: TRBV5-1
DNA: TGCGCCAGCAGCTTGCAACAGGGGAATTCACCCCTCCACTTT
CDR3: CASSLQQGNSPLHF

D: .
J: TRBJ2-3
size: .
V: TRBV4-2
DNA: TGTGCCAGCAGCCAAGCCTATGGCGGGGGCCGCACAGATACGCAGTATTTT
CDR3: CASSQAYGGGRTDTQYF

D: .
J: TRBJ2-3
size: .
V: TRBV7-2
DNA: TGTGCCAGCAGCTTAAGGGGGGACGGAGCCACAGATACGCAGTATTTT
CDR3: CASSLRGDGATDTQYF

D: .
J: TRBJ1-6
size: .
V: TRBV2
DNA: TGTGCCAGCAGGGCGGGGAACAGGGCTAATTCACCCCTCCACTTT
CDR3: CASRAGNRANSPLHF

D: .
J: TRBJ1-1
size: .
V: TRBV4-1
DNA: TGCGCCAGCAGCCAAGTGCCCTTGTTCGGGGGCTTCTTT
CDR3: CASSQVPLFGGFF

D: .
J: TRBJ1-5
size: .
V: TRBV18
DNA: TGTGCCAGCTCACCGGACGCGCTAAAAGATCAGCCCCAGCATTTT
CDR3: CASSPDALKDQPQHF

D: .
J: TRBJ2-3
size: .
V: TRBV2
DNA: TGTGCCAGCAGTGCCCCGACTAGCACAGATACGCAGTATTTT
CDR3: CASSAPTSTDTQYF